Each of the 30 T cell receptor beta chains below was sequenced from the same sample in a study of siplizumab effects on memory and regulatory T cells. Some clones are missing from TCRdb's copy, which holds only in-frame ones; the method was immunoSEQ multiplex PCR. The sample shows 55,000 to 80,000 clones, 65% to 80% of them seen only once. The specimen sequenced was memory CD4+ T cells sorted from blood. The receptors were gathered from a human donor in good health.

V gene TRBV6-1 combines with J gene TRBJ1-1; no clear D gene. From germline, CDR1 is MNHNS and CDR2 SASEGT. Trimming stripped 4 bases from V and 4 bases from J, with 10 bases between. CDR3 length: 13 residues. The DNA of the CDR3 is TGTGCCAGCAGTGTGGGTCCAGTCACTGAAGCTTTCTTT. As protein: CASSVGPVTEAFF.

Concerning this clone: Other DNA sequences within the sample encode an identical CDR3. This sequence joins TRBV6-6 and TRBJ1-2; 9 bases are shared with TRBD1. This CDR3 comprises 14 residues. CDR1 and CDR2 from the germline V gene are MNHNY and SVGAGI (reference sequence). V lost 4 bases and J lost 4; bases outside the gene matches: 4. CDR3 protein: CASSSGQGGYGYTF. The CDR3 bases are TGTGCCAGCAGTTCGGGACAGGGAGGCTATGGCTACACCTTC.

Relative to its sample, this clone is medium-sized. The chain carries TRBV27 and TRBJ1-6; 12 nucleotides align to TRBD1. Germline assignment: CDR1 MNHEY and CDR2 SMNVEV (reference sequence). The CDR3 loop spans 16 amino acids. Germline trimming cut 5 bases from V and 14 bases from J; bases unmatched to any gene: 13. CDR3 region: CASSPVRDRGRVTLHF. CDR3 DNA sequence: TGTGCCAGCAGTCCGGTCAGGGACAGGGGGCGCGTCACCCTCCACTTT.

This clone was recorded once. This chain links TRBV18 with TRBJ2-6, with 7 bases lining up with TRBD1. V was pared by 2 bases and J by 4 bases, with 14 bases of the junction left unmatched. The CDR3 is made up of 19 amino acids. CDR1 KGHSH and CDR2 LQKENI come from the germline V gene. The CDR3 DNA is TGTGCCAGCTCACCATCCCCGACAGGGCAGTTGGCCGGGGCCAACGTCCTGACTTTC. It specifies CASSPSPTGQLAGANVLTF.

The CDR3 coding sequence is TGTGCCAGCAGTGTATTGGGGGGCCCTGCCTACGAGCAGTACTTC. Amino acid sequence: CASSVLGGPAYEQYF. This sequence joins TRBV6-5 and TRBJ2-7; D possibly uses TRBD1 or TRBD2 (6 bases each). This CDR3 has 15 amino acids. V gave up 5 bases and J gave up 2 bases, with 16 bases separating them. From germline, CDR1 is MNHEY and CDR2 SVGAGI.

This clone was found once. This rearrangement joins TRBV6-5 to TRBJ2-5; D tentatively fits TRBD1 or TRBD2 (5 bases each). The CDR3 has 15 residues. Germline V gene sequence: CDR1 MNHEY, CDR2 SVGAGI. Trimming pared 2 bases from V and 7 bases from J, leaving 17 bases between. CDR3 amino acids: CASSYDRLGGRTQYF. DNA for the CDR3: TGTGCCAGCAGTTACGACAGACTTGGGGGTAGGACCCAGTACTTC.

This clone was detected only a few times. The chain combines TRBV4-3 with TRBJ2-2; D gene unclear. Trimming pared 6 bases from V and 1 base from J, leaving 9 bases between. This CDR3 comprises 14 residues. Germline CDR1 is LGHNA and CDR2 is YSLEER. The CDR3 spells CASRPERNTGELFF. The CDR3 DNA sequence: TGCGCCAGCAGACCTGAGCGGAACACCGGGGAGCTGTTTTTT.

The J gene is TRBJ2-2, the V gene TRBV30, with 7 bases that match TRBD2. With 0 bases clipped from V and 0 bases from J, the junction kept 4 bases outside the gene matches. There are 16 residues in the CDR3. Looked up from germline, CDR1 is GTSNPN and CDR2 is SVGIG (reference sequence). The DNA for the CDR3 is TGTGCCTGGAGTGTACTGGGAGGGACGAACACCGGGGAGCTGTTTTTT. This codes for CAWSVLGGTNTGELFF.

The V call is TRBV10-1, the J call TRBJ1-5; D remains ambiguous. V was trimmed by 9 bases and J by 3 bases, leaving 12 bases between them. The CDR3 extends over 13 amino acids. The germline V gene has CDR1 WNHNN and CDR2 SYGVQD (reference sequence). The CDR3 DNA reads as TGCGCCAGTCCTATAGGGCACAATCAGCCCCAGCATTTT. Residues: CASPIGHNQPQHF.

The chain recombines TRBV30 with TRBJ2-1; 10 bases fit TRBD1. The CDR3 length is 12 residues. V was pared by 5 bases and J by 9 bases, with 4 bases of the junction left unmatched. CDR1 is GTSNPN, CDR2 SVGIG, per germline (reference sequence). The CDR3 region has the DNA TGTGCCTGGGACAGGGGGCTCGGTGAGCAGTTCTTC. This translates into CAWDRGLGEQFF.

The gene calls are TRBV11-2 and TRBJ2-3; D is uncertain. This CDR3 is built from 13 residues. Looked up from germline, CDR1 is SGHAT and CDR2 is FQNNGV. V was cut by 0 bases and J by 4 bases, with 5 bases left in between. This chain's CDR3 is CASSLDFSDTQYF. CDR3 DNA: TGTGCCAGCAGCTTAGATTTTTCAGATACGCAGTATTTT. The complete variable domain, with remaining parts taken from reference TRBV11-2 and TRBJ2-3, reads EAGVAQSPRYKIIEKRQSVAFWCNPISGHATLYWYQQILGQGPKLLIQFQNNGVVDDSQLPKDRFSAERLKGVDSTLKIQPAKLEDSAVYLCASSLDFSDTQYFGPGTRLTVL.

CDR3 nucleotide sequence: TGTGCCAGCAGCGAATTACAGGGTCCGAAGAATGAAAAACTGTTTTTT. Protein product: CASSELQGPKNEKLFF. The chain couples TRBV7-9 to TRBJ1-4, with TRBD1 as a possible D gene (6 bases). Trimming shortened V by 5 bases and J by 5 bases, and 18 bases separated the two germline ends. CDR3 length: 16 amino acids. Germline CDR1 is SEHNR and CDR2 is FQNEAQ (reference sequence).

This clone has only a few counts. This sequence joins TRBV19 and TRBJ1-5; 7 nucleotides align to TRBD1. V was pared by 5 bases and J by 6 bases, with 10 bases of the junction left unmatched. Per germline, CDR1 LNHDA and CDR2 SQIVND (reference sequence). This CDR3 is 15 amino acids long. The CDR3 loop is CASSPRQGLGQPQHF. DNA for the CDR3: TGTGCCAGTAGTCCGAGACAGGGTTTAGGTCAGCCCCAGCATTTT. The full variable domain, with the rest looked up from reference TRBV19 and TRBJ1-5, is DGGITQSPKYLFRKEGQNVTLSCEQNLNHDAMYWYRQDPGQGLRLIYYSQIVNDFQKGDIAEGYSVSREKKESFPLTVTSAQKNPTAFYLCASSPRQGLGQPQHFGDGTRLSIL.

As DNA, the CDR3 is TGTGCCAGCAGCTCCCTCAGCACAGATACGCAGTATTTT. Translated: CASSSLSTDTQYF. The rearrangement joins TRBV5-4 to TRBJ2-3, with D unclear. The V end lost 3 bases, the J end lost 0 bases, and 5 bases lay between the germline ends. CDR1 is SGHNT, CDR2 YYREEE, per germline (reference sequence). This CDR3 comprises 13 residues.

The chain uses TRBV5-1 and TRBJ2-2, with D perhaps matching TRBD1 or TRBD2 (5 bases each). The CDR3 extends over 17 amino acids. Trimming removed 4 bases from V and 5 bases from J, with 21 bases in between. Germline values: CDR1 SGHRS, CDR2 YFSETQ. The CDR3 bases are TGCGCCAGCAGCCTTGAGAGAGGGACGGGACGGACCGGGGAGCTGTTTTTT. Translating it yields CASSLERGTGRTGELFF.

The J gene is TRBJ1-2, the V gene TRBV29-1; TRBD1 might be the D (6 bases). Trimming removed 0 bases from V and 4 bases from J, with 15 bases in between. Germline CDR1 SQVTM, CDR2 ANQGSEA. This CDR3 spans 15 amino acids. This CDR3 is CSVEDFRTGSYGYTF. In nucleotides, the CDR3 is TGCAGCGTTGAAGATTTCCGAACAGGGTCCTATGGCTACACCTTC. The full variable domain, with the rest looked up from reference TRBV29-1 and TRBJ1-2, is SAVISQKPSRDICQRGTSLTIQCQVDSQVTMMFWYRQQPGQSLTLIATANQGSEATYESGFVIDKFPISRPNLTFSTLTVSNMSPEDSSIYLCSVEDFRTGSYGYTFGSGTRLTVV.

This clone appeared once. This chain uses TRBV21-1 with TRBJ2-5; TRBD2, the D gene given by the table, was not confirmed from the DNA. TRBV21-1 is annotated as a pseudogene. This CDR3 is 14 amino acids long. The CDR3 spells CASSEGSAQETQYF. For the CDR3, the DNA is TGTGCCAGCAGCGAAGGTAGCGCCCAAGAGACCCAGTACTTC.

The chain carries TRBV28 and TRBJ2-3; no definite D call. Germline CDR1 reads MDHEN; CDR2 reads SYDVKM. The CDR3 contains 13 residues. Trimming shortened V by 5 bases and J by 3 bases, and 9 bases separated the two germline ends. For the CDR3, the DNA is TGTGCCAGCAGTCCCCCGACAACAGATACGCAGTATTTT. It encodes CASSPPTTDTQYF.

The gene calls are TRBV18 and TRBJ2-7; D might be TRBD1 (5 bases). This CDR3 comprises 12 residues. The germline V gene encodes CDR1 KGHSH and CDR2 LQKENI. Trimming pared 8 bases from V and 0 bases from J, leaving 8 bases between. CDR3 in amino acids: CASRGTSYEQYF. The CDR3 DNA sequence: TGTGCCAGCAGGGGTACCTCCTACGAGCAGTACTTC.

V gene TRBV7-3 combines with J gene TRBJ2-5; tentatively, D is TRBD1 (6 bases). This CDR3 has 15 residues. Trimming pared 5 bases from V and 5 bases from J, leaving 18 bases between. Germline-derived CDR1 and CDR2 are SGHTA and FQGTGA. CDR3 loop: CASSPGYRGLETQYF. For the CDR3, the DNA is TGTGCCAGCAGCCCGGGTTATAGGGGGTTGGAGACCCAGTACTTC.

The chain links TRBV2 to TRBJ1-1; tentatively, D is TRBD1 (6 bases). Germline-derived CDR1 and CDR2 are SNHLY and FYNNEI. V was shortened by 1 base and J by 11 bases, with 11 bases between the two germline ends. This CDR3 has 12 residues. The CDR3 sequence is CASSEGAGAAFF. CDR3 nucleotides: TGTGCCAGCAGTGAAGGGGCAGGGGCGGCTTTCTTT.

V gene TRBV7-3 combines with J gene TRBJ2-3, with TRBD1 matching over 9 bases. Trimming took 5 bases from V and 4 from J; bases not matched to a gene: 4. This CDR3 has 14 residues. From germline, CDR1 is SGHTA and CDR2 FQGTGA. DNA of the CDR3: TGTGCCAGCAGCCTAGGGACAGGGCCAGATACGCAGTATTTT. It translates to CASSLGTGPDTQYF.

V usage is TRBV14 and J usage is TRBJ2-3; D possibly corresponds to TRBD2 (6 bases). V was shortened by 1 base and J by 0 bases, with 11 bases between the two germline ends. CDR3 size: 16 residues. CDR1 is SGHDN, CDR2 FVKESK, per germline. CDR3 nucleotide sequence: TGTGCCAGCAGCCAAGGTTCCAGCGGGAGCACAGATACGCAGTATTTT. It yields the protein CASSQGSSGSTDTQYF.

The V gene is TRBV5-1, the J gene TRBJ2-5, with 9 bases identical to TRBD1. CDR1 and CDR2 (germline): SGHRS, YFSETQ. Unmatched junction bases numbered 6, after V lost 4 bases and J lost 2 bases. The CDR3 is made up of 15 amino acids. CDR3 in amino acids: CASSGTGRWQETQYF. CDR3 sequence (DNA): TGCGCCAGCAGCGGGACAGGGCGGTGGCAAGAGACCCAGTACTTC.

CDR3 in DNA: TGCGCCAGCAGCCAGGGTGGCGGGTTCTCTGGAAACACCATATATTTT. This translates into CASSQGGGFSGNTIYF. The V and J genes are TRBV5-1 and TRBJ1-3; D is perhaps TRBD1 (5 bases). CDR3 size: 16 residues. V was cut by 4 bases and J by 0 bases, with 14 bases left in between. CDR1 and CDR2 (germline): SGHRS, YFSETQ.

The chain carries TRBV4-2 and TRBJ2-3, with TRBD2 matching 11 bases. V trimming: 4 bases; J trimming: 4 bases; junction bases outside the gene matches: 19. CDR1 LGHNA and CDR2 YNFKEQ come from the germline V gene. The CDR3 is made up of 20 amino acids. The CDR3 sequence is CASSLVILNQPGLAADTQYF. DNA of the CDR3: TGTGCCAGCAGCCTAGTAATACTAAATCAACCGGGACTAGCGGCAGATACGCAGTATTTT.

This clone appeared once. The chain combines TRBV2 with TRBJ2-7; 10 positions agree with TRBD1. The CDR3 has 15 residues. V was pared by 5 bases and J by 3 bases, with 7 bases of the junction left unmatched. Germline CDR1 reads SNHLY; CDR2 reads FYNNEI. The CDR3 sequence: CASSRPGQGIYEQYF. The CDR3 DNA reads as TGTGCCAGCAGTCGTCCGGGACAGGGGATCTACGAGCAGTACTTC.

The rearrangement uses TRBV18 and TRBJ2-5, with D possibly matching TRBD1 (7 bases). The CDR3 is 13 amino acids. Trimming took 4 bases from V and 7 from J, leaving 13 bases between them. Germline CDR1 reads KGHSH; CDR2 reads LQKENI. CDR3 in DNA: TGTGCCAGCTCACGGGGGGACAGAGCGACCCAGTACTTC. Residues: CASSRGDRATQYF.

V and J are TRBV14 and TRBJ1-4, with D perhaps TRBD1 (6 bases). The CDR3 contains 17 residues. The germline V gene encodes CDR1 SGHDN and CDR2 FVKESK. V was pared by 0 bases and J by 3 bases, with 14 bases between. CDR3 nucleotide sequence: TGTGCCAGCAGCCAAGATCTCTCAGGGGTTGCTAATGAAAAACTGTTTTTT. The encoded protein is CASSQDLSGVANEKLFF.

The CDR3 DNA sequence: TGTGCCAGCAGTGCGGACAGGGGGTTGTACGAGCAGTACTTC. This sequence encodes CASSADRGLYEQYF. The chain couples TRBV6-1 to TRBJ2-7; 10 nucleotides match TRBD1. Germline values: CDR1 MNHNS, CDR2 SASEGT. The CDR3 sequence is 14 residues long. The V segment lost 4 bases and the J segment 4 bases; nucleotides outside the gene matches: 4.